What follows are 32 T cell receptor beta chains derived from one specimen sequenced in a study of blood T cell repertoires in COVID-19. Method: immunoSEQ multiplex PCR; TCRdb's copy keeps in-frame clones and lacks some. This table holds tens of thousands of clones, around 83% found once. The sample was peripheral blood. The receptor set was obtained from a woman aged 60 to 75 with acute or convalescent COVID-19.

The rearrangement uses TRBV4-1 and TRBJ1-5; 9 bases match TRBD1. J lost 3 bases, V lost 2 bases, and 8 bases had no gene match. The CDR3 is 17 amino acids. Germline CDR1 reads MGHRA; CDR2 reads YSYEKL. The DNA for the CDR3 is TGCGCCAGCAGCCAATCTTTGGGACAGGGTTTCAATCAGCCCCAGCATTTT. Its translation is CASSQSLGQGFNQPQHF.

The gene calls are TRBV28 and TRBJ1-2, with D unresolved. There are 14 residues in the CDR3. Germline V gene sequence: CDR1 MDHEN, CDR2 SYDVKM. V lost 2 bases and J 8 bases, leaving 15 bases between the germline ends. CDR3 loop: CASSLEGGGYGYTF. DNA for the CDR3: TGTGCCAGCAGTTTAGAGGGTGGAGGTTACGGCTACACCTTC.

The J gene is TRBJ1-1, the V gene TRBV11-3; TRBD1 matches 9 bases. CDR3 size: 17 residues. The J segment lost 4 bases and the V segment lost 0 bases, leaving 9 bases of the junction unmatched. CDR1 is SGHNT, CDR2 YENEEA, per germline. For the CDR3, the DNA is TGTGCCAGCAGCTTAGATCAGGACAGGGGACGTGGCACTGAAGCTTTCTTT. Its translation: CASSLDQDRGRGTEAFF.

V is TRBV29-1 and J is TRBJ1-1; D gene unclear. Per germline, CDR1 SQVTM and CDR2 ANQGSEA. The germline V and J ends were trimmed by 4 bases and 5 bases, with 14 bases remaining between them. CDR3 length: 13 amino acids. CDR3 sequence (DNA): TGCAGCGTTGCAAGCGGGATGGGAACTGAAGCTTTCTTT. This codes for CSVASGMGTEAFF.

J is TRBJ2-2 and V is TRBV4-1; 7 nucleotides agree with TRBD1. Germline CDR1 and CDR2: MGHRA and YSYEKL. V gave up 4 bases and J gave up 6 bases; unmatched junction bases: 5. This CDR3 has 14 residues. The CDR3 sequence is CASSLRQGAGELFF. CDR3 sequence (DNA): TGCGCCAGCAGCCTACGACAGGGTGCCGGGGAGCTGTTTTTT.

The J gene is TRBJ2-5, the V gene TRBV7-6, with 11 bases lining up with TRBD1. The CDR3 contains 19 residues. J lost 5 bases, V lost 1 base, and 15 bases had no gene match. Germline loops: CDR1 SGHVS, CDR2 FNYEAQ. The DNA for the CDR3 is TGTGCCAGCAGCTTAGTGGGGGGCTCAGGACAGGGGGCTACCGAGACCCAGTACTTC. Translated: CASSLVGGSGQGATETQYF.

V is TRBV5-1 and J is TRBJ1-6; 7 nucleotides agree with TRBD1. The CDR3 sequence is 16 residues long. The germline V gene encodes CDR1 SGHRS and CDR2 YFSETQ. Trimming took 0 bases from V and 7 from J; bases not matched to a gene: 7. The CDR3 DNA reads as TGCGCCAGCAGCTTGGCCTTACCGGGACAGAATTCACCCCTCCACTTT. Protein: CASSLALPGQNSPLHF. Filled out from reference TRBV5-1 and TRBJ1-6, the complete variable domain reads KAGVTQTPRYLIKTRGQQVTLSCSPISGHRSVSWYQQTPGQGLQFLFEYFSETQRNKGNFPGRFSGRQFSNSRSEMNVSTLELGDSALYLCASSLALPGQNSPLHFGNGTRLTVT.

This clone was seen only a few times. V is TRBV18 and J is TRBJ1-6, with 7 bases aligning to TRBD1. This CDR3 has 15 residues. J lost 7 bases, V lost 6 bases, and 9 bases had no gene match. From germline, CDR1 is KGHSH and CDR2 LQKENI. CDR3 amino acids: CASSNTGDRNSPLHF. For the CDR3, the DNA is TGTGCCAGCTCTAACACAGGGGATCGCAATTCACCCCTCCACTTT.

The CDR3 loop reads CAWSPGWEQYF. The CDR3 DNA is TGTGCCTGGAGCCCCGGGTGGGAGCAGTACTTC. The chain links TRBV30 to TRBJ2-7; unclear D gene. Trimming took 3 bases from V and 7 from J, leaving 10 bases between them. CDR3 length: 11 residues. CDR1 and CDR2 (germline): GTSNPN, SVGIG (reference sequence).

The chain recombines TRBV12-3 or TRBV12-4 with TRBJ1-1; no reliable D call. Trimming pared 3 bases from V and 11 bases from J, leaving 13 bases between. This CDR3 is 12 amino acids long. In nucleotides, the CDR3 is TGTGCCAGCAGTTTCGGACCCGGGAGGGCTTTCTTT. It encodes CASSFGPGRAFF.

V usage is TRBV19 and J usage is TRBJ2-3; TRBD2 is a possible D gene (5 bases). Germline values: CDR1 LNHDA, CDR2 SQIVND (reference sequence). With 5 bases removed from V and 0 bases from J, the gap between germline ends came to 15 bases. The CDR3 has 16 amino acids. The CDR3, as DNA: TGTGCCAGTAGTGGCGGGCTTACCTATAGCACAGATACGCAGTATTTT. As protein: CASSGGLTYSTDTQYF.

The CDR3 nucleotides are TGTGCCAGCAGCCAACAGGGGCGCAACGCCTACGAGCAGTACTTC. Its translation: CASSQQGRNAYEQYF. The J gene is TRBJ2-7, the V gene TRBV3-1 (or the pseudogene TRBV3-2), with TRBD1 as a possible D gene (6 bases). The germline V gene has CDR1 LGHDT and CDR2 YNNKEL (reference sequence). This CDR3 region has 15 residues. Trimming pared 2 bases from V and 2 bases from J, leaving 13 bases between.

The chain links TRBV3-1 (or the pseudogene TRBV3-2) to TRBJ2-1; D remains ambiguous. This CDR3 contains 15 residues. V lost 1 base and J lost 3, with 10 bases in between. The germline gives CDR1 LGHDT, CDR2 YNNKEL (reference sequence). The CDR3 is CASSQGRSYYNEQFF. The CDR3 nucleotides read TGTGCCAGCAGCCAAGGTCGGTCATACTACAATGAGCAGTTCTTC.

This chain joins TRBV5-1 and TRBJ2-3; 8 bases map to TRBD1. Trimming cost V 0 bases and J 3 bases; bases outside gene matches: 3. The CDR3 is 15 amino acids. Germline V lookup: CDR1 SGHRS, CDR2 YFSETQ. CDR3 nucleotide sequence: TGCGCCAGCAGCTTGGGACAGGGGCTGACAGATACGCAGTATTTT. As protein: CASSLGQGLTDTQYF.

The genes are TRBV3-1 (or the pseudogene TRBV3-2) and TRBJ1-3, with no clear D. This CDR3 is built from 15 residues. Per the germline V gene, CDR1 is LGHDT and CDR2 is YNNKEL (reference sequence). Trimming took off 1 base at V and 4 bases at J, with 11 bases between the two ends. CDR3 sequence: CASSQGMRGGNTIYF. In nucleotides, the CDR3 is TGTGCCAGCAGCCAAGGAATGCGGGGAGGAAACACCATATATTTT.

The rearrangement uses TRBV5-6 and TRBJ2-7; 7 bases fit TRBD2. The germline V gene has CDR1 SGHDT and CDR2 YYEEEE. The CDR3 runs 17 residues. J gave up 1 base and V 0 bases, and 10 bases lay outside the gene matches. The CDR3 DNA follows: TGTGCCAGCAGCTTGGTCGGGCAGGGACTAATTTCCTACGAGCAGTACTTC. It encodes CASSLVGQGLISYEQYF.

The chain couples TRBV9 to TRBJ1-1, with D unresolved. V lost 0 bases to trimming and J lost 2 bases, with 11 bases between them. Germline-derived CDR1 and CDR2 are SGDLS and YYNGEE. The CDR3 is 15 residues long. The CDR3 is CASSVGYSRNTEAFF. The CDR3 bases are TGTGCCAGCAGCGTAGGTTACAGCCGAAACACTGAAGCTTTCTTT. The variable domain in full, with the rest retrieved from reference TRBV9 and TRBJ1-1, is DSGVTQTPKHLITATGQRVTLRCSPRSGDLSVYWYQQSLDQGLQFLIQYYNGEERAKGNILERFSAQQFPDLHSELNLSSLELGDSALYFCASSVGYSRNTEAFFGQGTRLTVV.

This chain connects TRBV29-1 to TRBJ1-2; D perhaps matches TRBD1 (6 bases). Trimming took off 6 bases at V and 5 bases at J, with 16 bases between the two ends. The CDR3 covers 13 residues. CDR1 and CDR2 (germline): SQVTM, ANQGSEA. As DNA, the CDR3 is TGCAGCGTCAAACTCGGACAGCCATATGGCTACACCTTC. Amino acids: CSVKLGQPYGYTF.

CDR3 in amino acids: CASSPTEGYYGYTF. CDR3 in DNA: TGCGCCAGCAGTCCGACCGAGGGTTACTATGGCTACACCTTC. The chain has TRBV5-1 and TRBJ1-2; unclear D gene. V dropped 5 bases and J dropped 3 bases, with 14 bases sitting between them. This CDR3 has 14 amino acids. The V gene's germline CDR1 is SGHRS and CDR2 YFSETQ.

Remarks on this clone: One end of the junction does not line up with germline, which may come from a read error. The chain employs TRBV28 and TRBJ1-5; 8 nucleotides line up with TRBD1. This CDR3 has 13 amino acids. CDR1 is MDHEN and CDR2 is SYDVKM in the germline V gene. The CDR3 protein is CATGEYSNQPQHF. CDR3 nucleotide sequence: TGCGCGACAGGGGAATATAGCAATCAGCCCCAGCATTTT.

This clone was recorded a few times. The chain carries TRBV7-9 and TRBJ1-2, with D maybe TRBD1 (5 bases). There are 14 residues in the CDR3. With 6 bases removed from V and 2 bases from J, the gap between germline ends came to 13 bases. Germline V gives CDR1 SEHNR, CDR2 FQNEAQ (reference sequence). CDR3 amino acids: CASRARAENYGYTF. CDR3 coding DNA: TGTGCCAGCAGGGCCAGGGCAGAAAACTATGGCTACACCTTC.

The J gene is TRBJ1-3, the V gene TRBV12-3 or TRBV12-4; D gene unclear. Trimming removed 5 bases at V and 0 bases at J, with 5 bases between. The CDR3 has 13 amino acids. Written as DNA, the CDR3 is TGTGCCAGCAGTAACAGCTCTGGAAACACCATATATTTT. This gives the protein CASSNSSGNTIYF.

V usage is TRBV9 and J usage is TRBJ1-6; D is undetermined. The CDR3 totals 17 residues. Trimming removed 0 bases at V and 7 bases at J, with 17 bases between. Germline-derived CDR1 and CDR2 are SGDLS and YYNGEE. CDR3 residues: CASSVASGVMGNSPLHF. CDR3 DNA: TGTGCCAGCAGCGTAGCAAGCGGGGTGATGGGGAATTCACCCCTCCACTTT. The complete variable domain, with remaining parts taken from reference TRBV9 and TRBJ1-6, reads DSGVTQTPKHLITATGQRVTLRCSPRSGDLSVYWYQQSLDQGLQFLIQYYNGEERAKGNILERFSAQQFPDLHSELNLSSLELGDSALYFCASSVASGVMGNSPLHFGNGTRLTVT.

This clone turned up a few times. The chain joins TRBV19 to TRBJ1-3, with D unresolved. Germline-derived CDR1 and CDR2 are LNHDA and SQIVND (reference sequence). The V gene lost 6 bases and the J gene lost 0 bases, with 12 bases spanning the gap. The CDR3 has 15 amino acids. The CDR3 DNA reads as TGTGCCAGTAGAACCCACTTGCTCTCTGGAAACACCATATATTTT. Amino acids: CASRTHLLSGNTIYF.

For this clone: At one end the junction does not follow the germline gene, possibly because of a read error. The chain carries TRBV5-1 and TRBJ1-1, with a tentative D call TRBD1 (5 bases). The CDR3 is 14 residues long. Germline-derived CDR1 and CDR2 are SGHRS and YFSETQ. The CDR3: CASSLGPGNSEAFF. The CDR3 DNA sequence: TGCGCCAGCAGCTTGGGACCAGGGAACTCTGAAGCTTTCTTT. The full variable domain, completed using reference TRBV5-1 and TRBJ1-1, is KAGVTQTPRYLIKTRGQQVTLSCSPISGHRSVSWYQQTPGQGLQFLFEYFSETQRNKGNFPGRFSGRQFSNSRSEMNVSTLELGDSALYLCASSLGPGNSEAFFGQGTRLTVV.

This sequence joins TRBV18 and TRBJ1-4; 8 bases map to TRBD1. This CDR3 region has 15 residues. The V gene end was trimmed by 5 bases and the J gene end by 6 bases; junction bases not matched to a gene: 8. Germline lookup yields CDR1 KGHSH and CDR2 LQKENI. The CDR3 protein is CASSDPGTGYEKLFF. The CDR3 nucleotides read TGTGCCAGCTCAGATCCCGGGACAGGCTATGAAAAACTGTTTTTT.

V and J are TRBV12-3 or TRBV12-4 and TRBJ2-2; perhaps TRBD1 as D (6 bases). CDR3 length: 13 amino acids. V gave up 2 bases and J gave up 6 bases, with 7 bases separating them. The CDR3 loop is CASSLQGSGELFF. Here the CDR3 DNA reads TGTGCCAGCAGTTTACAGGGGTCCGGGGAGCTGTTTTTT.

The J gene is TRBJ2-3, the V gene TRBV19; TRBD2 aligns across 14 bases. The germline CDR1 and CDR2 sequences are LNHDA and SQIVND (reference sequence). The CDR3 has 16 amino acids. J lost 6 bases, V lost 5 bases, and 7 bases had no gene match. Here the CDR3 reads CASSPGLAGGFDTQYF. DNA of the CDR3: TGTGCCAGTAGTCCTGGACTAGCGGGAGGCTTCGATACGCAGTATTTT.

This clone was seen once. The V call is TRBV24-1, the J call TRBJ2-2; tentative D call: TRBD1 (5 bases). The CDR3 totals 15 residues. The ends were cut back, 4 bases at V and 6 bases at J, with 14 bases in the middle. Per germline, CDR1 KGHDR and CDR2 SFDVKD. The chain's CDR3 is CATSDARGAAGELFF. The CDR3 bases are TGTGCCACCAGTGACGCCCGTGGGGCCGCCGGGGAGCTGTTTTTT.

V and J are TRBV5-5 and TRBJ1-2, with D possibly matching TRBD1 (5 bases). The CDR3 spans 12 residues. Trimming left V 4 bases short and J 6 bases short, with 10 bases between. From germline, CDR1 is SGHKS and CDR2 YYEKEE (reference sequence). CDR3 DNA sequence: TGTGCCAGCAGCCTCCAGGGAAATGGCTACACCTTC. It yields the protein CASSLQGNGYTF. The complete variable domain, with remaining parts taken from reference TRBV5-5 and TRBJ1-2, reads DAGVTQSPTHLIKTRGQQVTLRCSPISGHKSVSWYQQVLGQGPQFIFQYYEKEERGRGNFPDRFSARQFPNYSSELNVNALLLGDSALYLCASSLQGNGYTFGSGTRLTVV.

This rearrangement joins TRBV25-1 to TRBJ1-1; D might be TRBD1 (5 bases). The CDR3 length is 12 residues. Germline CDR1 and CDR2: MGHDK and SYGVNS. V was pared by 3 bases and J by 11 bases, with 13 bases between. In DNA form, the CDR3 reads TGTGCCAGCAGTGAGGGGCTCCTGGGGGCTTTCTTT. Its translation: CASSEGLLGAFF.

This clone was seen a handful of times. The CDR3 region is CASSQDQGSYGYTF. CDR3 in DNA: TGTGCCAGCAGCCAGGACCAGGGGTCCTATGGCTACACCTTC. V and J are TRBV3-1 (or the pseudogene TRBV3-2) and TRBJ1-2, with D perhaps TRBD1 (6 bases). With 3 bases removed from V and 4 bases from J, the gap between germline ends came to 12 bases. CDR1 is LGHDT and CDR2 is YNNKEL in the germline V gene (reference sequence). The CDR3 spans 14 residues.